This T cell receptor (beta chain) was identified in a study of technical replicates of blood from a few donors. The repertoire was sequenced with immunoSEQ multiplex PCR; TCRdb's copy has only in-frame clones and lacks some. The sample includes 95,000 to 100,000 clones, nearly 97% of them seen just once. The sample taken for sequencing was T cells isolated from PBMCs. The TCR originated in a human donor in good health.

CDR3 protein: CAVSKGPYEQYF. The CDR3 DNA follows: TGTGCCGTCTCCAAGGGGCCCTACGAGCAGTACTTC. The chain joins TRBV5-3 to TRBJ2-7, with D tentatively TRBD1 (5 bases). TRBV5-3 is classed as an ORF, of uncertain function. The germline V and J ends were trimmed by 10 bases and 2 bases, with 13 bases remaining between them. The CDR3 sequence is 12 residues long.